The following is a T cell receptor (beta chain) sequence with its context. This is likely a read error, given that the CDR3 carries no conserved phenylalanine or tryptophan at its end. The investigators made TCR beta cDNA from 400 to 550 ng total RNA, using a constant-region primer. Employing slightly modified ARM-PCR, three nested multiplex PCR rounds were run, and these gave rise to the TCR beta libraries. One entry per CDR3 protein, called by TCRdb with MiXCR from the multiplex PCR reads. This table holds over 40,000 distinct CDR3 sequences, about 80% found once. The data are from a study of tumor-infiltrating lymphocytes in primary liver carcinoma. Study-level information: Samples produced roughly 3.65 to 7.5 million productive TCRbeta reads, comparable across tissue types.

RNA and DNA were co-extracted from around 18-30 mg of unsorted bulk tissue. Resecting the tumor surgically was how the patients' primary liver carcinoma was treated. Per tumor, sampling covered five separate regions. What was sequenced was liver tumor tissue from sampling region 5. The subset here: tumor region T5, tumor centre. This TCR derives from a man aged 40-49 years with primary liver carcinoma and hepatitis B virus infection.

DNA for the CDR3: TGTGCTAGCAGTGGGTTAGCGATCACCGGGGAGCTGTTTTTA. Amino acids: CASSGLAITGELFL. The gene calls are TRBV6-1 and TRBJ2-2, with TRBD2 as a possible D gene (5 bases). Germline-derived CDR1 and CDR2 are MNHNS and SASEGT. This CDR3 comprises 14 residues.